This record concerns one T cell receptor beta chain sequence. This record comes from a study of CD8 T cells in Susac syndrome. Included as multiple sclerosis controls were treatment-naive patients who had stable or active relapsing-remitting disease. Trimming left V 7 bases short and J 4 bases short, with 13 bases between. The CDR3 spans 13 residues. Germline-derived CDR1 and CDR2 are SGHTA and FQGNSA. The authors reverse transcribed roughly 0.5 to 1 ug RNA with random hexamers. immunoSEQ multiplex PCR amplified TCR beta CDR3 across 54 Vbeta, 13 Jbeta. TCRdb ran MiXCR on the immunoSEQ multiplex PCR reads and lists one entry per CDR3 protein. This table holds 400,000 or so distinct CDR3 sequences, roughly 85% found once.

V and J are TRBV7-2 and TRBJ1-2, with D unresolved. The source of this sequence is a human donor with multiple sclerosis. Sequenced input: CD8+ T cells from PBMCs. For the CDR3, the DNA is TGTGCCAGCACCACCCCCGGGAGCTATGGCTACACCTTC. This gives the protein CASTTPGSYGYTF.